The present entry profiles one T cell receptor beta chain with its context. Its antigen is still unknown. This CDR3 has 13 amino acids. Trimming at V came to 10 bases and at J to 2 bases, leaving 4 bases not matched to a gene. Built from TCR beta cDNA, the libraries had unique molecular identifiers in them. One entry per CDR3 protein results from TCRdb running MiXCR on the PCR reads. Among 750,000 to 950,000 distinct CDR3 sequences listed, about 50% were seen once. The data are from a study of post-analysis software for immune sequencing data. Study-wide points: Elevated frequency relative to controls characterized several TRBV segments in patients, TRBV5-6, TRBV5-1 and TRBV20-1 among them.

The origin of this receptor is a girl between 10 and 17 years old with multiple sclerosis. The J gene is TRBJ2-2, the V gene TRBV12-3 or TRBV12-4, with 7 positions matching TRBD1. Source material: blood. The CDR3 is CATGTDNTGELFF. CDR3 DNA sequence: TGTGCCACGGGGACAGATAACACCGGGGAGCTGTTTTTT.